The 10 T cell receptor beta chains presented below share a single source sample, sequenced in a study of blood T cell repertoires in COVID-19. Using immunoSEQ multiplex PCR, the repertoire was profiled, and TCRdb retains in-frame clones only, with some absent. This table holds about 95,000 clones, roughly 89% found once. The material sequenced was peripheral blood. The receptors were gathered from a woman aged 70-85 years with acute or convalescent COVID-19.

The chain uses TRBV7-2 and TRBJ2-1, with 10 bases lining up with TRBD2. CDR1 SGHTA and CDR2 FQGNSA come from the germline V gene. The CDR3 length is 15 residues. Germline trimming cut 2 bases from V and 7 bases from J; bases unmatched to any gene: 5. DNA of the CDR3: TGTGCCAGCAGCTTACAGGCGACTAGCGGGAATGAGCAGTTCTTC. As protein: CASSLQATSGNEQFF.

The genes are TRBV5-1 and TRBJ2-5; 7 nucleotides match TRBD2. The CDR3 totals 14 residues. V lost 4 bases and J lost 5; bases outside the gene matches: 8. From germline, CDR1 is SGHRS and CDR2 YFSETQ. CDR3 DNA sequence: TGCGCCAGCAGCCCCTCGGAGCGGGGCGAGACCCAGTACTTC. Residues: CASSPSERGETQYF.

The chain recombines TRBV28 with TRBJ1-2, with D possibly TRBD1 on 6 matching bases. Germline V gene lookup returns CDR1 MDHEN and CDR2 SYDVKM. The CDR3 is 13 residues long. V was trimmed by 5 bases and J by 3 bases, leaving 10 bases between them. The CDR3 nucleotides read TGTGCCAGCAGTCCTAGACAGGACTATGGCTACACCTTC. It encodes CASSPRQDYGYTF.

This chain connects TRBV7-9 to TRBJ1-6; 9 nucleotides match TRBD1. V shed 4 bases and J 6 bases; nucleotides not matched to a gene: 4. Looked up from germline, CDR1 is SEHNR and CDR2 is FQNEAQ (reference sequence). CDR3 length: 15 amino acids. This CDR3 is CASSSLTGGNSPLHF. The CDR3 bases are TGTGCCAGCAGCTCACTGACAGGGGGTAATTCACCCCTCCACTTT.

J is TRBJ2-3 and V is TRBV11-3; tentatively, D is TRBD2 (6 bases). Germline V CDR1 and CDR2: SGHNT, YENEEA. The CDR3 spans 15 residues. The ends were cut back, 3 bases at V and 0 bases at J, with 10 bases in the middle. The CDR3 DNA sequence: TGTGCCAGCAGCTTCGGGACTTCAAGCACAGATACGCAGTATTTT. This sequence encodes CASSFGTSSTDTQYF.

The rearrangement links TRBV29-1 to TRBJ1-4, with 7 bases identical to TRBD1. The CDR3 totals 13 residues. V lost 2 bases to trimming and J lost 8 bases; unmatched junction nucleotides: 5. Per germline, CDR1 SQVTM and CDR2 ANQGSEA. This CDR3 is CSVEQGEKEKLFF. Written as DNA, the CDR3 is TGCAGCGTTGAACAGGGGGAGAAGGAAAAACTGTTTTTT.

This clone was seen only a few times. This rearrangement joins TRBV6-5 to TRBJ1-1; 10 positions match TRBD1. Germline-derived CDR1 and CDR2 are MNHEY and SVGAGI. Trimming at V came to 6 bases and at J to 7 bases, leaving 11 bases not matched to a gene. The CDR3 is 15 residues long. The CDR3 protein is CASRLQDRGVGEAFF. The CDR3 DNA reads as TGTGCCAGCAGACTCCAGGACAGGGGGGTGGGTGAAGCTTTCTTT.

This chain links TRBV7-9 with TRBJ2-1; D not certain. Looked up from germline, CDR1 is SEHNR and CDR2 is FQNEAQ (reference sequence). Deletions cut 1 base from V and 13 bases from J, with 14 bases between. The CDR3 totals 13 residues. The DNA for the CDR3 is TGTGCCAGCAGCTTAGGTGGTGGGCCCGGCCAGTTCTTC. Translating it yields CASSLGGGPGQFF.

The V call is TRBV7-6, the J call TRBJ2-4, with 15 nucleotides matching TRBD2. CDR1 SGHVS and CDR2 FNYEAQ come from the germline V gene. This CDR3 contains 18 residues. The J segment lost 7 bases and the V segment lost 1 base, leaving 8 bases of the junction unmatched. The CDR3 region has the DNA TGTGCCAGCAGCTTAGACGGACTAGCGGGAGGGCCTTATAACATTCAGTACTTC. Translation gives CASSLDGLAGGPYNIQYF.

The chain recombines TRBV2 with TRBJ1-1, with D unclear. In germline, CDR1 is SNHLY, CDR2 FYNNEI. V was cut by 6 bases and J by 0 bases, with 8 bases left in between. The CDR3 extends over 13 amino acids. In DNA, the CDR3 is TGTGCCAGCAGAGGAGACTTGAACACTGAAGCTTTCTTT. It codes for CASRGDLNTEAFF.